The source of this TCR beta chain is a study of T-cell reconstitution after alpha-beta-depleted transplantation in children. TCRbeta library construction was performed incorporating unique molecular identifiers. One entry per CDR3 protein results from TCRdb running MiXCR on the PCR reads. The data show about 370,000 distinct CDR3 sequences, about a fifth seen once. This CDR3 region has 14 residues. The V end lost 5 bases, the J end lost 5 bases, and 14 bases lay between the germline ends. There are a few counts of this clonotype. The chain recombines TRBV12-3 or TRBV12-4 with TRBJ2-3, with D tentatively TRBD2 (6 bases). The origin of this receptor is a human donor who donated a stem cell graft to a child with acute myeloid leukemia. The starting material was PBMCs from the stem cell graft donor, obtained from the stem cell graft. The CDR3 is CASSPGTARDTQYF. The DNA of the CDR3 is TGTGCCAGCAGTCCGGGGACTGCACGAGATACGCAGTATTTT.